Below, one TCR beta chain is given with its context. Trimming left V 1 base short and J 5 bases short, with 6 bases between. The CDR3 spans 13 residues. Germline V CDR1 and CDR2: MNHNS, SASEGT. The sample originates from a study of blood T cell repertoires in COVID-19. Study-wide background: Some COVID-19 samples were acute and others convalescent; all came from the United States, Italy and Spain.

Generated by immunoSEQ multiplex PCR, the TCRdb table keeps only in-frame clones and is missing some. The sample consists of approximately 230,000 clones, around 83% of them appearing once. The V and J genes are TRBV6-1 and TRBJ1-5; a possible D gene is TRBD1 (6 bases). Sequenced sample: peripheral blood. The receptor comes from an elderly man with acute or convalescent COVID-19. The CDR3 sequence is CASSEDRDQPQHF. In DNA, the CDR3 is TGTGCCAGCAGTGAAGACAGGGATCAGCCCCAGCATTTT.